This T cell receptor beta chain was sequenced in a study of cytomegalovirus exposure and HLA in healthy donors. Notes on the study in general: Later analysis demonstrated an association between a missense DCLRE1C variant and TCR beta V- and J-gene trimming. Relative to the roughly 640-donor mean, N-insertions were reportedly fewer in an Asian-associated ancestry cluster in a later analysis.

A remark on this clone: Its antigen is unidentified.

The CDR3 loop spans 12 amino acids. Trimming took 5 bases from V and 6 from J, leaving 9 bases between them. Germline CDR1 and CDR2: SEHNR and FQNEAQ (reference sequence). Primers included in the PCR were 60 Vbeta and 13 Jbeta primers. This table comes from immunoSEQ multiplex PCR, and its TCRdb copy is limited to in-frame clones, with some not included. This sample has some 200,000 clones; 75% to 85% occur once, and the top ten carry approximately 0.4%. The chain links TRBV7-9 to TRBJ2-3; no clear D. The receptor's source is a male donor in good health and CMV-seropositive. The source material was PBMCs. The CDR3 bases are TGTGCCAGCAGCGAGTCCACGGATACGCAGTATTTT. This encodes CASSESTDTQYF.